This is a list of T cell receptor beta chains from one sample in a study of cytomegalovirus exposure and HLA in healthy donors. The repertoire was sequenced with immunoSEQ multiplex PCR; TCRdb's copy has only in-frame clones and lacks some. This sample contains 150,000 to 200,000 clones. Sequenced: PBMCs. The receptor set was obtained from an older woman in good health and CMV-seronegative. CDR3s include the opening cysteine and the closing phenylalanine or tryptophan. Each record gives: V gene, J gene, D gene, CDR3 DNA, CDR3 protein. The D gene is left open where the match is weak.

TRBV27	TRBJ2-7	.	TGTGCCAGCAGTTCTCTAAACTACGAGCAGTACTTC	CASSSLNYEQYF
TRBV19	TRBJ1-5	.	TGTGCCAGTAGTATTCTAGTTGGCACAAATCAGCCCCAGCATTTT	CASSILVGTNQPQHF
TRBV2	TRBJ2-7	.	TGTGCCAGTCAGGGGATCGACTACGAGCAGTACTTC	CASQGIDYEQYF
TRBV29-1	TRBJ2-1	TRBD2	TGCAGCGTTGGTCCCCGACTAGCGGGGTTGAATGAGCAGTTCTTC	CSVGPRLAGLNEQFF
TRBV7-9	TRBJ2-5	.	TGTGCCAGCAGCCTAGGGGGCGGGAGAGGGGAGACCCAGTACTTC	CASSLGGGRGETQYF
TRBV10-3	TRBJ2-7	TRBD2	TGTGCCATCAGTGAGTCAAGGGTACGGGGGAGGGCGTCCTACGAGCAGTACTTC	CAISESRVRGRASYEQYF
TRBV10-1	TRBJ1-4	TRBD1	TGCGCCAGCAGTGAGTTCCCGACAGGGGGCAAAGGAAAACTGTTTTTT	CASSEFPTGGKGKLFF
TRBV18	TRBJ1-1	.	TGTGCCAGCTCACCCACGAGAGGCGCGGACACTGAAGCTTTCTTT	CASSPTRGADTEAFF
TRBV29-1	TRBJ2-3	TRBD2	TGCAGCGCCGTCGGGGGGGGTTTGGGAGATACGCAGTATTTT	CSAVGGGLGDTQYF
TRBV4-1	TRBJ1-2	TRBD1	TGCGCCAGCAGCCATTCCGGACAGGACAGGGGCTACACCTTC	CASSHSGQDRGYTF
TRBV6-5	TRBJ1-5	.	TGTGCCAGCAGTTACAGTGGACAGCAAGGTCAGCCCCAGCATTTT	CASSYSGQQGQPQHF
TRBV7-9	TRBJ1-4	.	TGTGCCAGCAGCGGTAGGGGTGCAACTAATGAAAAACTGTTTTTT	CASSGRGATNEKLFF
TRBV2	TRBJ2-7	TRBD2	TGTGCCAGCAGTGAAGAAGCGGGAAGCTCCTACGAGCAGTACTTC	CASSEEAGSSYEQYF
TRBV2	TRBJ1-5	.	TGTGCCAGCAGTGAAGGGGCAGTTAGCAATCAGCCCCAGCATTTT	CASSEGAVSNQPQHF
TRBV5-1	TRBJ2-7	TRBD1	TGCGCCAGCAGCGTGCAGGGGGTTTACGAGCAGTACTTC	CASSVQGVYEQYF
TRBV6-5	TRBJ1-1	.	TGTGCCAGCAGTTACCCGGGAGAACGAGCTTTCTTT	CASSYPGERAFF
TRBV29-1	TRBJ1-4	.	TGCAGCGTTGGAAACCTGGCGGATGAAAAACTGTTTTTT	CSVGNLADEKLFF
TRBV9	TRBJ2-6	TRBD1	TGTGCCAGCAGCGGTGGACAGGGGACCCACGCCGGGGCCAACGTCCTGACTTTC	CASSGGQGTHAGANVLTF
TRBV9	TRBJ2-1	.	TGTGCCAGCAGCGTTCGATTGTCTCCTAACAATGAGCAGTTCTTC	CASSVRLSPNNEQFF
TRBV25-1	TRBJ1-1	.	TGTGCCAGCAGTGAATGGTCAGGGGTCGGCACTGAAGCTTTCTTT	CASSEWSGVGTEAFF
TRBV5-6	TRBJ2-7	TRBD1	TGTGCCAGCAGCTTGGGACAGGGGGGCTACGAGCAGTACTTC	CASSLGQGGYEQYF
TRBV7-9	TRBJ2-1	TRBD1	TGTGCCAGCAGCCAGGGACAGACCCTAGGGGATGAGCAGTTCTTC	CASSQGQTLGDEQFF
TRBV7-9	TRBJ1-1	.	TGTGCCAGCAGCTTAGACCATAAGGGGGCTTTCTTT	CASSLDHKGAFF
TRBV18	TRBJ2-1	.	TGTGCCAGCTCACCACCGCATTATCGGGAGGAGCAGTTCTTC	CASSPPHYREEQFF
TRBV18	TRBJ2-2	.	TGTGCCAGCTCACCAACCGGGACCGGGGAGCTGTTTTTT	CASSPTGTGELFF
TRBV29-1	TRBJ2-1	.	TGCAGCGTTGGGGAGGGGGGTTCCTACAATGAGCAGTTCTTC	CSVGEGGSYNEQFF
TRBV21-1	TRBJ1-1	.	TGTGCCAATCCGGACATAGGAGCTTTCTTT	CANPDIGAFF
TRBV2	TRBJ1-1	.	TGTGCCAGCACCGGAGGTACAAAACTTACATTGGCTGAAGCTTTCTTT	CASTGGTKLTLAEAFF
TRBV30	TRBJ2-1	TRBD1	TGTGCCTGGAGTCCCCTCCGGACAGGACAGAGAGAGCAGTTCTTC	CAWSPLRTGQREQFF
TRBV7-2	TRBJ2-3	TRBD2	TGTGCCAGCAGCTTAGCGAGGACTAGCGGGACAGATACGCAGTATTTT	CASSLARTSGTDTQYF
TRBV9	TRBJ1-1	.	TGTGCCAGCAGCGTAGGCACAGGTGAAGCTTTCTTT	CASSVGTGEAFF
TRBV11-2	TRBJ2-2	TRBD1	TGTGCCAGCAGCTTCCCTTACAGGGGAAGTGACACCGGGGAGCTGTTTTTT	CASSFPYRGSDTGELFF
TRBV15	TRBJ1-3	.	TGTGCCACCAGCAGCGTTTCCGACAGCTCTGGAAACACCATATATTTT	CATSSVSDSSGNTIYF
TRBV27	TRBJ1-1	.	TGTGCCAACTCCTTTGAGGGGGAGAACACTGAAGCTTTCTTT	CANSFEGENTEAFF
TRBV13	TRBJ2-7	TRBD2	TGTGCCAGCAGCTCCTTAGCGGGAGGATCTTACGAGCAGTACTTC	CASSSLAGGSYEQYF